This T cell receptor (beta chain) was sequenced in a study of cytomegalovirus exposure and HLA in healthy donors. It was with 60 Vbeta and 13 Jbeta primers that the PCR ran. The repertoire was sequenced with immunoSEQ multiplex PCR; TCRdb's copy has only in-frame clones and lacks some. The repertoire consists of some 120,000 clones, with under 12% occurring once and the leading ten covering roughly 4.2%. From germline, CDR1 is MDHEN and CDR2 SYDVKM. The CDR3 covers 12 residues. V was trimmed by 8 bases and J by 5 bases, leaving 10 bases between them. The sequence derives from a woman aged 18-30 years in good health and CMV-seropositive. V is TRBV28 and J is TRBJ1-5; TRBD1 is a possible D gene (6 bases). The sequencing input was PBMCs. CDR3 in DNA: TGTGCCAGCCGGCAGGGGTATCAGCCCCAGCATTTT. Translated, it gives CASRQGYQPQHF.